This T cell receptor beta chain came from a study of blood T cell repertoires in COVID-19. Study as a whole: There were acute and convalescent COVID-19 samples, and they came from the United States, Italy and Spain. Nucleic acid was either cDNA or gDNA, and it came from T cells, B-cell-depleted T cells, or PBMCs.

TCRdb's table, derived via immunoSEQ multiplex PCR, lists solely in-frame clones and lacks some. Of 400,000 to 450,000 clones listed, around 91% are singletons. V was clipped by 3 bases and J by 2 bases, with 12 bases between them. Germline CDR1 SGHRS, CDR2 YFSETQ. The CDR3 loop spans 14 amino acids. This TCR was recovered from a man aged 18 to 30 who had recovered from COVID-19. The V call is TRBV5-1, the J call TRBJ2-7; D may be TRBD1 (5 bases). Source material: PBMCs or T cells enriched from blood (not recorded which). The CDR3 nucleotides read TGCGCCAGCAGCTCCTCAGGGTCACCCTACGAGCAGTACTTC. Amino acids: CASSSSGSPYEQYF.